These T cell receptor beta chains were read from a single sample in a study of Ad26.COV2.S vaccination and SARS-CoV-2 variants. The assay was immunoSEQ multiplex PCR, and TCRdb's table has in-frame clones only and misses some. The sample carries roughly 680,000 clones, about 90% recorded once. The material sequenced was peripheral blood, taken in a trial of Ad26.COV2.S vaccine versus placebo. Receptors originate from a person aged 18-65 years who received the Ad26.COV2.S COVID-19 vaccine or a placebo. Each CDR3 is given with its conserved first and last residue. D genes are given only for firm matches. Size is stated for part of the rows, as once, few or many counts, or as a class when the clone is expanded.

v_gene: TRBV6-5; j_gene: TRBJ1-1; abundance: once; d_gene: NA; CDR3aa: CASSYSRGANTEAFF; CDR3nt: TGTGCCAGCAGTTACTCGAGAGGCGCGAACACTGAAGCTTTCTTT
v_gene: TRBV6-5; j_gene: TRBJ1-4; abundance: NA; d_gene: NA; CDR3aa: CASSTDRATNEKLFF; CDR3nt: TGTGCCAGCAGCACAGACCGTGCAACTAATGAAAAACTGTTTTTT
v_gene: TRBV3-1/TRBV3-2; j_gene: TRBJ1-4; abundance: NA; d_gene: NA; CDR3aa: CASSPGRVATNEKLFF; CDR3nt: TGTGCCAGCAGCCCGGGCCGAGTTGCAACTAATGAAAAACTGTTTTTT
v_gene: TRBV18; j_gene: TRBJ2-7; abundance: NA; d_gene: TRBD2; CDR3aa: CASSTPSGLAGGYEQYF; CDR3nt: TGTGCCAGCTCAACACCTTCCGGACTAGCGGGAGGCTACGAGCAGTACTTC
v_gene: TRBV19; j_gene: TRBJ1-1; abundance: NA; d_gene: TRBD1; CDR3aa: CASSTSPGTGNTEAFF; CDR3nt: TGTGCCAGTAGTACGTCGCCCGGGACAGGGAACACTGAAGCTTTCTTT
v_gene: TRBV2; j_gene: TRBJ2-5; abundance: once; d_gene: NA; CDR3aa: CASTGQNGLQETQYF; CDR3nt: TGTGCCAGCACAGGACAGAACGGACTGCAAGAGACCCAGTACTTC
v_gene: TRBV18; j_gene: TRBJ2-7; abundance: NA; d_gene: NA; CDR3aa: CASSLSASSYEQYF; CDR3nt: TGTGCCAGCTCACTCAGTGCCTCCTCCTACGAGCAGTACTTC
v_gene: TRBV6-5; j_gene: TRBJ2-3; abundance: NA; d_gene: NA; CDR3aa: CASGRLVKSDTQYF; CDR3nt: TGTGCCAGCGGACGACTAGTTAAGTCAGATACGCAGTATTTT
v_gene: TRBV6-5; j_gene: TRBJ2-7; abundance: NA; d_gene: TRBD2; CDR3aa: CASSYSSSGVREQYF; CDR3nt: TGTGCCAGCAGTTACTCCTCTAGCGGGGTAAGAGAGCAGTACTTC
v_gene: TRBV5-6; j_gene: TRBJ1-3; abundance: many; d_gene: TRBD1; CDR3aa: CASSTGTGRSGNTIYF; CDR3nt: TGTGCCAGCAGCACCGGGACAGGGAGGTCTGGAAACACCATATATTTT
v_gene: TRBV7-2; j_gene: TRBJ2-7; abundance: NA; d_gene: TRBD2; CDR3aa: CASSLGSGSSYEQYF; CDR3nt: TGTGCCAGCAGCTTAGGAAGCGGGAGCTCCTACGAGCAGTACTTC
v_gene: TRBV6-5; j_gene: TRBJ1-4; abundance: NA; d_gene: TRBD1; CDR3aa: CASRPLQGAREKLFF; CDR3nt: TGTGCCAGCAGACCACTACAGGGGGCGCGAGAAAAACTGTTTTTT
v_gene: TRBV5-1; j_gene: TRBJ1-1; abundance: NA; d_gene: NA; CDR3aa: CASSSGTQSTEAFF; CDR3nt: TGCGCCAGCAGCTCGGGGACACAGAGCACTGAAGCTTTCTTT
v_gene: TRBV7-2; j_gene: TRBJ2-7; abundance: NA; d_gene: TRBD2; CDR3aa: CASSLGGSGGYEQYF; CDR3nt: TGTGCCAGCAGCTTAGGGGGTAGCGGGGGCTACGAGCAGTACTTC
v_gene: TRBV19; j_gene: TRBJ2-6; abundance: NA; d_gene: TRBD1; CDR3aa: CASSIKGGTGWPGANVLTF; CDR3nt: TGTGCCAGTAGTATAAAGGGAGGGACAGGGTGGCCTGGGGCCAACGTCCTGACTTTC
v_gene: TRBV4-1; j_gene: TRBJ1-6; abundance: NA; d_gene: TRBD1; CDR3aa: CASSRLGQARLLSHSPLHF; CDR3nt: TGCGCCAGCAGCCGCTTGGGACAGGCTCGCCTCCTTTCTCATTCACCCCTCCACTTT
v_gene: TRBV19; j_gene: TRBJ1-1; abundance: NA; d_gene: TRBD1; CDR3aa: CASTGGWLNTEAFF; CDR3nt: TGTGCCAGTACAGGGGGTTGGCTGAACACTGAAGCTTTCTTT
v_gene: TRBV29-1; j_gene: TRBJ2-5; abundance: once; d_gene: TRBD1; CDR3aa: CSAATGVQETQYF; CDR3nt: TGCAGCGCCGCGACAGGGGTCCAAGAGACCCAGTACTTC
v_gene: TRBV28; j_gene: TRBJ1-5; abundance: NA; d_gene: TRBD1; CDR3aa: CASSLPQGDLSNQPQHF; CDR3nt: TGTGCCAGCAGTTTGCCCCAGGGGGATCTGAGCAATCAGCCCCAGCATTTT
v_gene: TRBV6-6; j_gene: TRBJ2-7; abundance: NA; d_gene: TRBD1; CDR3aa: CASIHTGTGTYEQYF; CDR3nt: TGTGCCAGCATCCATACCGGGACAGGGACCTACGAGCAGTACTTC
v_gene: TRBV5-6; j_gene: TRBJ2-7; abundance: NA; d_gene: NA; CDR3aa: CASSLGGRYEQYF; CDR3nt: TGTGCCAGCAGCTTGGGGGGACGTTACGAGCAGTACTTC
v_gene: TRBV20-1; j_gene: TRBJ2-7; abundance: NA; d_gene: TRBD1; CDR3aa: CSASSGGSEQYF; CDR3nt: TGCAGTGCTAGTTCAGGGGGCAGCGAGCAGTACTTC
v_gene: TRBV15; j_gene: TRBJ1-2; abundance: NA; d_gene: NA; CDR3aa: CATSRDRAGTSYTF; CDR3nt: TGTGCCACCAGCAGAGATCGGGCAGGGACGAGCTACACCTTC
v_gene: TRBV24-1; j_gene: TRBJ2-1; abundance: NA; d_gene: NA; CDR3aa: CATSDSPGREQFF; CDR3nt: TGTGCCACCAGTGATTCCCCGGGCCGGGAGCAGTTCTTC
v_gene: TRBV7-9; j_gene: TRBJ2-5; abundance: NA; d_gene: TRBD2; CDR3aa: CASSPRGGEMGTQYF; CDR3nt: TGTGCCAGCAGCCCCCGGGGGGGCGAAATGGGGACCCAGTACTTC
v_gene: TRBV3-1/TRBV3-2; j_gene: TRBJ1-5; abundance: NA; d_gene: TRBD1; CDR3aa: CASSQDSTGQPQHF; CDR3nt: TGTGCCAGCAGCCAAGACTCGACAGGGCAGCCCCAGCATTTT